Below, 25 T cell receptor beta chains from the same sample are listed, as sequenced in a study of blood T cell repertoires in COVID-19. Only in-frame clones appear in the TCRdb table, and some are missing; sequencing was by immunoSEQ multiplex PCR. The sample lists more than 300,000 clones; under 90% were seen once. Sequences were obtained from PBMCs or T cells enriched from blood (not recorded which). These receptors were collected from a young woman who had recovered from COVID-19.

CDR3 region: CASSVGGQGGEKLFF. DNA for the CDR3: TGTGCCAGCAGCGTAGGGGGACAGGGAGGAGAAAAACTGTTTTTT. The rearrangement joins TRBV9 to TRBJ1-4; 9 bases are a match to TRBD1. Per germline, CDR1 SGDLS and CDR2 YYNGEE. V lost 0 bases to trimming and J lost 8 bases; unmatched junction nucleotides: 5. This CDR3 spans 15 amino acids.

J is TRBJ1-5 and V is TRBV28, with D unclear. This CDR3 is built from 14 residues. CDR1 and CDR2 from the germline V gene are MDHEN and SYDVKM. Deletions cut 4 bases from V and 5 bases from J, with 12 bases between. CDR3 coding DNA: TGTGCCAGCAGTTCTCACTCGGGTGATCAGCCCCAGCATTTT. It encodes CASSSHSGDQPQHF. Based on the CDR3 plus reference TRBV28 and TRBJ1-5, the full variable domain is DVKVTQSSRYLVKRTGEKVFLECVQDMDHENMFWYRQDPGLGLRLIYFSYDVKMKEKGDIPEGYSVSREKKERFSLILESASTNQTSMYLCASSSHSGDQPQHFGDGTRLSIL.

This rearrangement joins TRBV11-2 to TRBJ1-1; possibly TRBD1 for D (6 bases). Trimming cost V 5 bases and J 11 bases, with 15 bases left between them. The CDR3 runs 12 residues. Germline V gives CDR1 SGHAT, CDR2 FQNNGV. This chain's CDR3 is CASSPTGRGAFF. The CDR3 DNA sequence: TGTGCCAGCAGCCCCACCGGGAGGGGGGCTTTCTTT.

The chain joins TRBV29-1 to TRBJ2-2, with 9 bases lining up with TRBD2. The V segment lost 6 bases and the J segment 1 base; nucleotides outside the gene matches: 0. The germline V gene has CDR1 SQVTM and CDR2 ANQGSEA. The CDR3 sequence is 13 residues long. The CDR3 region is CSVAGGNTGELFF. DNA for the CDR3: TGCAGCGTAGCGGGGGGGAACACCGGGGAGCTGTTTTTT.

This clone came up once. The gene calls are TRBV24-1 and TRBJ2-7; D is uncertain. Germline V CDR1 and CDR2: KGHDR, SFDVKD. V lost 2 bases to trimming and J lost 0 bases, with 10 bases between them. This CDR3 comprises 15 residues. Here the CDR3 DNA reads TGTGCCACCAGTGATTCCCACTTAAACTCCTACGAGCAGTACTTC. This translates into CATSDSHLNSYEQYF.

This chain uses TRBV27 with TRBJ1-1, with D possibly TRBD1 on 5 matching bases. V was shortened by 6 bases and J by 2 bases, with 19 bases between the two germline ends. The V gene's germline CDR1 is MNHEY and CDR2 SMNVEV (reference sequence). The CDR3 covers 16 residues. CDR3 DNA: TGTGCCAGCAGCTCCCTTTCGACAGAGTCCAACACTGAAGCTTTCTTT. Translating gives CASSSLSTESNTEAFF.

This clone was counted only a few times. The chain couples TRBV5-5 to TRBJ1-1; 7 bases align to TRBD1. The V gene end was trimmed by 0 bases and the J gene end by 0 bases; junction bases not matched to a gene: 5. The CDR3 has 16 amino acids. Germline V gene data show CDR1 as SGHKS and CDR2 as YYEKEE (reference sequence). For the CDR3, the DNA is TGTGCCAGCAGCTTGGGCAGGGGGTTAATGAACACTGAAGCTTTCTTT. This encodes CASSLGRGLMNTEAFF.

The J gene is TRBJ1-3, the V gene TRBV30; TRBD1 might be the D (6 bases). In germline, CDR1 is GTSNPN, CDR2 SVGIG (reference sequence). The germline V and J ends were trimmed by 2 bases and 4 bases, with 9 bases remaining between them. This CDR3 is built from 13 residues. This chain's CDR3 is CAWSRQEGNTIYF. CDR3 DNA: TGTGCCTGGAGTAGACAGGAAGGAAACACCATATATTTT.

This chain joins TRBV6-6 and TRBJ1-2, with D uncertain. Trimming removed 6 bases from V and 8 bases from J, with 16 bases in between. Germline V CDR1 and CDR2: MNHNY, SVGAGI (reference sequence). The CDR3 is 13 residues long. The CDR3 protein is CASSERGVEGYTF. The CDR3 DNA follows: TGTGCCAGCAGCGAACGGGGTGTAGAGGGCTACACCTTC.

The rearrangement links TRBV10-1 to TRBJ1-5, with D hard to call. Germline lookup yields CDR1 WNHNN and CDR2 SYGVQD (reference sequence). V dropped 7 bases and J dropped 7 bases, with 17 bases sitting between them. This CDR3 comprises 14 residues. CDR3 sequence (DNA): TGCGCCAGCACCAAAAGCACTATGGAGCAGCCCCAGCATTTT. Residues: CASTKSTMEQPQHF.

The chain employs TRBV5-5 and TRBJ2-7; D might be TRBD2 (5 bases). Trimming pared 2 bases from V and 7 bases from J, leaving 10 bases between. This CDR3 is 12 amino acids long. The germline gives CDR1 SGHKS, CDR2 YYEKEE (reference sequence). DNA of the CDR3: TGTGCCAGCAGCTTCGGGGTGGATGAGCAGTACTTC. Translation gives CASSFGVDEQYF.

V and J are TRBV9 and TRBJ2-2; 7 bases match TRBD1. V gave up 0 bases and J gave up 1 base; unmatched junction bases: 9. Germline V gene sequence: CDR1 SGDLS, CDR2 YYNGEE. The CDR3 contains 18 residues. The CDR3 spells CASSVALLNRGNTGELFF. The CDR3 nucleotides are TGTGCCAGCAGCGTAGCTCTTCTTAACAGGGGGAACACCGGGGAGCTGTTTTTT.

The chain couples TRBV12-5 to TRBJ2-2, with 13 bases matching TRBD2. Germline V gives CDR1 LGHNT, CDR2 FRNRAP. The CDR3 is 18 residues long. The J segment lost 3 bases and the V segment lost 0 bases, leaving 4 bases of the junction unmatched. DNA of the CDR3: TGTGCTAGTGGTTTGGTACTAGCGGGAGGGCCTTACACCGGGGAGCTGTTTTTT. This gives the protein CASGLVLAGGPYTGELFF.

The sample holds one count of this clone. The chain is built from TRBV7-9 and TRBJ1-1, with 9 bases fitting TRBD1. V lost 4 bases, J lost 5 bases, and 5 bases stayed unmatched. Germline CDR1 SEHNR, CDR2 FQNEAQ (reference sequence). This CDR3 spans 14 amino acids. This CDR3 reads CASSYGQGMTEAFF. The CDR3 nucleotides are TGTGCCAGCAGCTACGGACAGGGGATGACTGAAGCTTTCTTT.

V usage is TRBV11-2 and J usage is TRBJ2-1; 11 bases line up with TRBD2. CDR1 is SGHAT and CDR2 is FQNNGV in the germline V gene. V gave up 1 base and J gave up 1 base; unmatched junction bases: 6. The CDR3 length is 18 residues. This CDR3 reads CASSLVLAGEGSYNEQFF. The DNA of the CDR3 is TGTGCCAGCAGCTTAGTACTAGCGGGAGAGGGGTCCTACAATGAGCAGTTCTTC.

The chain carries TRBV30 and TRBJ2-1; no clear D gene. Germline loops: CDR1 GTSNPN, CDR2 SVGIG (reference sequence). This CDR3 spans 11 amino acids. Trimming shortened V by 5 bases and J by 7 bases, and 9 bases separated the two germline ends. This chain's CDR3 is CAWATMNEQFF. In DNA, the CDR3 is TGTGCCTGGGCCACTATGAATGAGCAGTTCTTC.

The CDR3 region is CASSPLGSRGREGYTF. The CDR3 nucleotides read TGCGCCAGCAGCCCGCTCGGGAGCCGGGGGAGGGAAGGCTACACCTTC. The chain carries TRBV5-1 and TRBJ1-2; the D gene is possibly TRBD1 (5 bases). CDR3 length: 16 residues. From germline, CDR1 is SGHRS and CDR2 YFSETQ. Trimming stripped 4 bases from V and 8 bases from J, with 24 bases between.

The chain employs TRBV28 and TRBJ1-1; 7 nucleotides align to TRBD1. Germline V gene lookup returns CDR1 MDHEN and CDR2 SYDVKM. This CDR3 region has 19 residues. V gave up 3 bases and J gave up 2 bases; unmatched junction bases: 18. The CDR3 DNA is TGTGCCAGCAGTTTCATCATTTTCAGGGGACAGTATCATAACACTGAAGCTTTCTTT. It is translated as CASSFIIFRGQYHNTEAFF.

The chain combines TRBV6-5 with TRBJ1-2, with 7 nucleotides matching TRBD1. The trim removed 4 bases at V and 4 bases at J, leaving 9 bases unmatched. Germline V gene sequence: CDR1 MNHEY, CDR2 SVGAGI. The CDR3 totals 15 residues. CDR3 loop: CASSSYRTGRYGYTF. The CDR3 DNA sequence: TGTGCCAGCAGTTCCTACCGGACAGGCCGCTATGGCTACACCTTC.

This rearrangement joins TRBV7-2 to TRBJ1-5, with D perhaps matching TRBD1 (5 bases). Germline CDR1 and CDR2: SGHTA and FQGNSA. V gave up 1 base and J gave up 0 bases, with 10 bases separating them. The CDR3 is made up of 16 amino acids. CDR3 loop: CASSLVGVDSNQPQHF. The CDR3 DNA reads as TGTGCCAGCAGCTTAGTAGGGGTCGATAGCAATCAGCCCCAGCATTTT.

The gene calls are TRBV5-5 and TRBJ2-7; 7 positions match TRBD2. V was pared by 2 bases and J by 3 bases, with 2 bases of the junction left unmatched. The germline gives CDR1 SGHKS, CDR2 YYEKEE (reference sequence). This CDR3 contains 13 residues. The CDR3 DNA is TGTGCCAGCAGCTTAGCGGGAAGCTACGAGCAGTACTTC. It translates to CASSLAGSYEQYF.

The chain recombines TRBV18 with TRBJ1-1; TRBD1 aligns across 7 bases. The CDR3 is made up of 17 amino acids. V shed 6 bases and J 1 base; nucleotides not matched to a gene: 14. Germline-derived CDR1 and CDR2 are KGHSH and LQKENI. CDR3 sequence: CASSRIQTGLTNTEAFF. CDR3 nucleotides: TGTGCCAGCTCTCGAATTCAGACAGGGCTGACGAACACTGAAGCTTTCTTT.

The rearrangement uses TRBV3-1 (or the pseudogene TRBV3-2) and TRBJ1-6, with D tentatively TRBD1 (5 bases). V lost 1 base, J lost 12 bases, and 16 bases lay in between. Germline V gives CDR1 LGHDT, CDR2 YNNKEL (reference sequence). The CDR3 extends over 15 amino acids. The CDR3 region has the DNA TGTGCCAGCAGCCAAGGGGCCGGGACTCCTCTACCCCTCCACTTT. Its protein is CASSQGAGTPLPLHF.

This sequence joins TRBV7-9 and TRBJ2-2, with TRBD1 matching 9 bases. The CDR3 length is 16 residues. The germline V gene encodes CDR1 SEHNR and CDR2 FQNEAQ (reference sequence). V gave up 9 bases and J gave up 1 base; unmatched junction bases: 9. In DNA form, the CDR3 reads TGTGCCAGTCCGAGTGGGACAGGGCTGAACACCGGGGAGCTGTTTTTT. Translation gives CASPSGTGLNTGELFF.

The CDR3 loop reads CASSLRTGREAFF. CDR3 nucleotides: TGTGCCAGCAGTCTGAGAACAGGAAGAGAAGCTTTCTTT. V is TRBV27 and J is TRBJ1-1; tentative D call: TRBD1 (5 bases). This CDR3 region has 13 residues. Germline V gives CDR1 MNHEY, CDR2 SMNVEV (reference sequence). V lost 5 bases and J 8 bases, leaving 15 bases between the germline ends.